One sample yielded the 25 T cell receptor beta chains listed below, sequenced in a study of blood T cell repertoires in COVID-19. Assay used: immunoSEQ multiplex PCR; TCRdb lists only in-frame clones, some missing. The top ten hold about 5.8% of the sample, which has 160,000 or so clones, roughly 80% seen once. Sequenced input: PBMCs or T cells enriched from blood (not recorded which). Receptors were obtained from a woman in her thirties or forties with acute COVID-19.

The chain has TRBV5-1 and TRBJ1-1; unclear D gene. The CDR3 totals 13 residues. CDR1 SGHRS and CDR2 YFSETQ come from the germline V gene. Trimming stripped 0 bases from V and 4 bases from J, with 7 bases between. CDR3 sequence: CASSLVPGTEAFF. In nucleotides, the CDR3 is TGCGCCAGCAGCTTGGTCCCAGGCACTGAAGCTTTCTTT.

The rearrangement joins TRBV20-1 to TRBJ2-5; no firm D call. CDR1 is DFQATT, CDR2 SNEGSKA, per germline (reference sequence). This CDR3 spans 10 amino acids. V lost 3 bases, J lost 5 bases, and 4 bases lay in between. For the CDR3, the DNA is TGCAGTGCTAGTCATGAGACCCAGTACTTC. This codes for CSASHETQYF.

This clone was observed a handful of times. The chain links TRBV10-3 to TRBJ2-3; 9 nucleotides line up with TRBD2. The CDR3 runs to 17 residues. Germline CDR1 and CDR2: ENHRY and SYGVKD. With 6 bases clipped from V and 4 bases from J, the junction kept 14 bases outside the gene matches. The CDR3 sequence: CAISRMAGGPGADTQYF. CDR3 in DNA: TGTGCCATCAGCAGGATGGCGGGAGGGCCCGGGGCAGATACGCAGTATTTT.

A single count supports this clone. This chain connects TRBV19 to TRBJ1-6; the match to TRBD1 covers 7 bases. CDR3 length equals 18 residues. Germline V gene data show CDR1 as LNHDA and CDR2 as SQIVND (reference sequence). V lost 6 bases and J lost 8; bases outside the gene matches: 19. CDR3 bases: TGTGCCAGTAGCCCTAGACAGGGTATGGTGTTGCGACATTCACCCCTCCACTTT. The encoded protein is CASSPRQGMVLRHSPLHF.

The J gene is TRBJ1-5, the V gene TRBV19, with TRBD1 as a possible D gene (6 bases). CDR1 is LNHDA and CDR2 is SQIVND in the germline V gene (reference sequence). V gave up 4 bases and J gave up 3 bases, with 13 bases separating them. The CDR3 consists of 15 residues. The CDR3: CASSTRTEPNQPQHF. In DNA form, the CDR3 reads TGTGCCAGTAGTACCCGGACAGAACCCAATCAGCCCCAGCATTTT.

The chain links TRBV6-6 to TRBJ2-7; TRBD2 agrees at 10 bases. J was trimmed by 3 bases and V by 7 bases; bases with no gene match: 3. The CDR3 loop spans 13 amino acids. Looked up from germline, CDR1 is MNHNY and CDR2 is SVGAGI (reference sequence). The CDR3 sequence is CASTTSGLYEQYF. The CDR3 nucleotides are TGTGCCAGCACGACTAGCGGGCTCTACGAGCAGTACTTC.

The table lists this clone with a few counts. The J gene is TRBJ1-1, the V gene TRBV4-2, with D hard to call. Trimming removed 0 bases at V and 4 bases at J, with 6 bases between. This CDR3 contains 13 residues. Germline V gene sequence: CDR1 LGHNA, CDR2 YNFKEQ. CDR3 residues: CASSQDGSTEAFF. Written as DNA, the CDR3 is TGTGCCAGCAGCCAAGATGGGAGCACTGAAGCTTTCTTT.

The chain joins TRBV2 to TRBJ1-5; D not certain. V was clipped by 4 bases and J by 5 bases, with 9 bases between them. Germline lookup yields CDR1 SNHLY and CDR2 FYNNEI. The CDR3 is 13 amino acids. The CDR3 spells CASSGNGDQPQHF. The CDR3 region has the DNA TGTGCCAGCAGTGGAAACGGTGATCAGCCCCAGCATTTT.

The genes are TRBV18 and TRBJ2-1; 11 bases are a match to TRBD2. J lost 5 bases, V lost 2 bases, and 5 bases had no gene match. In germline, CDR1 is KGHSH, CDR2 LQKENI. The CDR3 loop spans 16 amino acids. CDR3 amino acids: CASSPIGLAGHNEQFF. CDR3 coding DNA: TGTGCCAGCTCACCAATAGGACTAGCGGGTCACAATGAGCAGTTCTTC.

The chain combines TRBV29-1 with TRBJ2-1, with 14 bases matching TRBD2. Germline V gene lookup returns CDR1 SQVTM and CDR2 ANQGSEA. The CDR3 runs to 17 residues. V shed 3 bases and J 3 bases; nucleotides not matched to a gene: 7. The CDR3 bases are TGCAGCGTTGAGACCGGGACTAGCGGGAGTGGCTACAATGAGCAGTTCTTC. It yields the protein CSVETGTSGSGYNEQFF.

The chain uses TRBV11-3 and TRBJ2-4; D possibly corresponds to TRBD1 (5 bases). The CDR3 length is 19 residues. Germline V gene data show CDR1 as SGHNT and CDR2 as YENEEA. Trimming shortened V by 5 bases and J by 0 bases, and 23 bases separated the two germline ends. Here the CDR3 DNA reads TGTGCCAGCAGCCAAAAAGAACAGGCCCTGGGTCTAGCCAAAAACATTCAGTACTTC. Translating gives CASSQKEQALGLAKNIQYF. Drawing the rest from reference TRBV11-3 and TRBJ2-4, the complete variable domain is EAGVVQSPRYKIIEKKQPVAFWCNPISGHNTLYWYLQNLGQGPELLIRYENEEAVDDSQLPKDRFSAERLKGVDSTLKIQPAELGDSAVYLCASSQKEQALGLAKNIQYFGAGTRLSVL.

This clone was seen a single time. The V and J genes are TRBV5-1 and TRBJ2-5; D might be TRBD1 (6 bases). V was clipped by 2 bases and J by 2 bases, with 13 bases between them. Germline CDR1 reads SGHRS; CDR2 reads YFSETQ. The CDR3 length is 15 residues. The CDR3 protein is CASSFQTGKQETQYF. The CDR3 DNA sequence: TGCGCCAGCAGCTTCCAAACAGGGAAACAAGAGACCCAGTACTTC.

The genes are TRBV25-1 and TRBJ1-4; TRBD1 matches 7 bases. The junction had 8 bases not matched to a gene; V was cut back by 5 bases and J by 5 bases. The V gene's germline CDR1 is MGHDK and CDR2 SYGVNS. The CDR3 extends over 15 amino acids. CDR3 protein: CASSLLQGLNEKLFF. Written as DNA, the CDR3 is TGTGCCAGCAGTTTACTACAGGGGCTAAATGAAAAACTGTTTTTT.

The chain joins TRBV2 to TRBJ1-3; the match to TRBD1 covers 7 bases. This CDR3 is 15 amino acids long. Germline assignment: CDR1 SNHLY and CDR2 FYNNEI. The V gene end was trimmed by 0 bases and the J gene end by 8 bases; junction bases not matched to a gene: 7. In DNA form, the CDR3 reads TGTGCCAGCAGTGAAGCGCGGGAAGGGACAGACACCATATATTTT. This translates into CASSEAREGTDTIYF.

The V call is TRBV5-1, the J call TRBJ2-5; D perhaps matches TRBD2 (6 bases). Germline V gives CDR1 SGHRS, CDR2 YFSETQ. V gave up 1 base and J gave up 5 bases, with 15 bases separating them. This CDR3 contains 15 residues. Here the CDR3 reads CASSLSVEGRETQYF. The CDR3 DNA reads TGCGCCAGCAGCTTGAGTGTCGAGGGGAGGGAGACCCAGTACTTC.

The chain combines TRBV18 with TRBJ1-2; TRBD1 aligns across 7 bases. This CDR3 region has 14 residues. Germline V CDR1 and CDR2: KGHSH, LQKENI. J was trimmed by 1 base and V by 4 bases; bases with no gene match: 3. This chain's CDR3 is CASSRDSNNYGYTF. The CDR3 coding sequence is TGTGCCAGCTCACGGGACAGCAATAACTATGGCTACACCTTC.

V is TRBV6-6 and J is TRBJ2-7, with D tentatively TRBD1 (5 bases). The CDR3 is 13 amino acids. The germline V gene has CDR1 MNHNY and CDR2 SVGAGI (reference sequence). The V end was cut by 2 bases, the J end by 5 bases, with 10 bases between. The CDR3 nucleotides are TGTGCCAGCAGTTACGGGCAGGGCGACGAGCAGTACTTC. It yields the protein CASSYGQGDEQYF.

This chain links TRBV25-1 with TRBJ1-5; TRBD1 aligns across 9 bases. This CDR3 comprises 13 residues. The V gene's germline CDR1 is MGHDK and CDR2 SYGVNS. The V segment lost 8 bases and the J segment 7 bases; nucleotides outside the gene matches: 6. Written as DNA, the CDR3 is TGTGCCAGCGGTGGGACAGGGTTCCAGCCCCAGCATTTT. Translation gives CASGGTGFQPQHF.

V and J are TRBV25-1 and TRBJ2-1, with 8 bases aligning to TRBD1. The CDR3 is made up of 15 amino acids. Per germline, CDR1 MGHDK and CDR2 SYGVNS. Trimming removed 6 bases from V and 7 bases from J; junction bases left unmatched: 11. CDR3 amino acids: CASRDDRGGRNEQFF. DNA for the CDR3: TGTGCCAGCAGGGATGACAGGGGTGGACGGAATGAGCAGTTCTTC.

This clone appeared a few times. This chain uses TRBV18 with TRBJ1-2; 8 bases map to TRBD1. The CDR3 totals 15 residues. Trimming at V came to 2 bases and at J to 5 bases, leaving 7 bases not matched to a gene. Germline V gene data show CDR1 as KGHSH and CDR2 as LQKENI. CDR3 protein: CASSPKSGGAYGYTF. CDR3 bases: TGTGCCAGCTCACCAAAGTCAGGGGGCGCGTATGGCTACACCTTC.

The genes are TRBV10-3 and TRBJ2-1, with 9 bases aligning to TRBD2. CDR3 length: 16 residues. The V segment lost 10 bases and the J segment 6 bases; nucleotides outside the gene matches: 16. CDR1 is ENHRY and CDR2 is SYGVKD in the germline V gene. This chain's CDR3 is CATKPTGGRGVNEQFF. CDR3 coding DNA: TGTGCCACAAAACCGACAGGCGGGAGGGGGGTCAATGAGCAGTTCTTC.

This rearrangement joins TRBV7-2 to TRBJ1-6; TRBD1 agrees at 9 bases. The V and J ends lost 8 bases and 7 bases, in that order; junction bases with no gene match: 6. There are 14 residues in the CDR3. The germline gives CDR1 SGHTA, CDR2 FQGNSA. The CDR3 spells CASGTGNRNSPLHF. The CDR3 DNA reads TGTGCCAGCGGGACAGGGAACCGAAATTCACCCCTCCACTTT.

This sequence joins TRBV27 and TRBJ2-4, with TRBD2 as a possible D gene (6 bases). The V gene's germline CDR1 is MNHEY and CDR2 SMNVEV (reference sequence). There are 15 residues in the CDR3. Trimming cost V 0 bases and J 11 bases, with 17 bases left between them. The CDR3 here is CASSLSGRGKTFQYF. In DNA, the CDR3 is TGTGCCAGCAGTTTATCAGGGCGGGGTAAAACATTTCAGTACTTC.

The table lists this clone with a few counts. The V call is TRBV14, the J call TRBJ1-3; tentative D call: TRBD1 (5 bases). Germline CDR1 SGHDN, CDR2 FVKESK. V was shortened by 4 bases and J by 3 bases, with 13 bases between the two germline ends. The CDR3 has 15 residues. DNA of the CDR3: TGTGCCAGCAGCCGCGCGGGACGGCTTGGAAACACCATATATTTT. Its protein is CASSRAGRLGNTIYF.

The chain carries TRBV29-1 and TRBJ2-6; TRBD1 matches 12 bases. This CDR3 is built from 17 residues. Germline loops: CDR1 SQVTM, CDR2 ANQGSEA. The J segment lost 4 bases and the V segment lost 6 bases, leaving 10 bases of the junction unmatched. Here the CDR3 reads CSVTGTGGASGANVLTF. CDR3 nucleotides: TGCAGCGTGACCGGGACAGGGGGCGCATCGGGGGCCAACGTCCTGACTTTC.